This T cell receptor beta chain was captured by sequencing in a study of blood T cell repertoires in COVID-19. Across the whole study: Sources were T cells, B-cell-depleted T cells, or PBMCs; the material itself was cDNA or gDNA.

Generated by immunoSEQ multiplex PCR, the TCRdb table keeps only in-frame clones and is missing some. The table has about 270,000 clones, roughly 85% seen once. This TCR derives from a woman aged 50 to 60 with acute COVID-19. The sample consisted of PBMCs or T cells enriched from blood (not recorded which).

This CDR3 is CASSLVQGMDTEAFF. The CDR3 nucleotides are TGTGCCAGCAGCTTAGTGCAGGGTATGGACACTGAAGCTTTCTTT. This chain connects TRBV7-6 to TRBJ1-1, with D possibly being TRBD1 (5 bases). The CDR3 runs to 15 residues. V was trimmed by 1 base and J by 3 bases, leaving 12 bases between them. Germline-derived CDR1 and CDR2 are SGHVS and FNYEAQ.